These 25 T cell receptor beta chains share one sample of origin, sequenced in a study of cytomegalovirus exposure and HLA in healthy donors. A multiplex PCR was run with 60 Vbeta primers and 13 Jbeta primers. Generated by immunoSEQ multiplex PCR, the TCRdb table keeps only in-frame clones and is missing some. Of tens of thousands of clones in the sample, 60% to 80% were seen once. Sequenced: PBMCs. Source of these receptors: a male donor in good health and CMV-seropositive.

This clone has just a few counts. V gene TRBV7-2 combines with J gene TRBJ2-3, with 9 bases identical to TRBD1. J was trimmed by 4 bases and V by 5 bases; bases with no gene match: 13. The CDR3 is 17 amino acids. Germline values: CDR1 SGHTA, CDR2 FQGNSA. CDR3 nucleotide sequence: TGTGCCAGCAGCCCACATGCCGGGACAGGGTTAGCAGATACGCAGTATTTT. Translated: CASSPHAGTGLADTQYF.

This clone has a handful of counts. CDR3 in DNA: TGTGCCAGCAGCTTAGGAACGGAACTAGCTAACTATGGCTACACCTTC. The encoded protein is CASSLGTELANYGYTF. The V and J genes are TRBV7-9 and TRBJ1-2; no clear D gene. CDR3 length equals 16 residues. Per the germline V gene, CDR1 is SEHNR and CDR2 is FQNEAQ (reference sequence). V shed 1 base and J shed 0 bases, with 12 bases lying between them.

The sample holds a few counts of this clone. V and J are TRBV7-8 and TRBJ2-7; D perhaps matches TRBD1 (5 bases). In germline, CDR1 is SGHVS, CDR2 FQNEAQ. CDR3 length equals 15 residues. V was trimmed by 1 base and J by 5 bases, leaving 15 bases between them. The CDR3 nucleotides read TGTGCCAGCAGCTTAGGGTCCAACCCAGGGAACGAGCAGTACTTC. Translated: CASSLGSNPGNEQYF.

The rearrangement joins TRBV5-1 to TRBJ2-5; TRBD1 agrees at 8 bases. Germline CDR1 reads SGHRS; CDR2 reads YFSETQ. CDR3 size: 14 residues. With V trimmed by 4 bases and J by 4 bases, 6 bases remained unmatched. CDR3: CASSDTGGGETQYF. The CDR3 DNA sequence: TGCGCCAGCAGCGATACAGGGGGAGGAGAGACCCAGTACTTC.

The chain links TRBV5-6 to TRBJ1-1, with D perhaps matching TRBD1 (6 bases). The CDR3 extends over 14 amino acids. Per germline, CDR1 SGHDT and CDR2 YYEEEE. The ends were cut back, 4 bases at V and 0 bases at J, with 10 bases in the middle. The CDR3 region is CASSPGHLNTEAFF. The CDR3 DNA follows: TGTGCCAGCAGCCCGGGACATTTGAACACTGAAGCTTTCTTT. The complete variable domain, with remaining parts taken from reference TRBV5-6 and TRBJ1-1, reads DAGVTQSPTHLIKTRGQQVTLRCSPKSGHDTVSWYQQALGQGPQFIFQYYEEEERQRGNFPDRFSGHQFPNYSSELNVNALLLGDSALYLCASSPGHLNTEAFFGQGTRLTVV.

In its sample, this clone was seen once. The chain recombines TRBV4-3 with TRBJ2-7; D perhaps matches TRBD2 (5 bases). Germline V gives CDR1 LGHNA, CDR2 YSLEER. The CDR3 is 16 amino acids. V lost 0 bases and J 4 bases, leaving 16 bases between the germline ends. CDR3 sequence: CASSQESYGWEYEQYF. In DNA, the CDR3 is TGCGCCAGCAGCCAAGAATCGTACGGGTGGGAGTACGAGCAGTACTTC.

The chain has TRBV6-5 and TRBJ1-1; 7 nucleotides line up with TRBD1. Germline V gives CDR1 MNHEY, CDR2 SVGAGI. CDR3 size: 15 residues. J was trimmed by 8 bases and V by 2 bases; bases with no gene match: 11. CDR3: CASSYTKGQRDEAFF. The CDR3 coding sequence is TGTGCCAGCAGTTACACAAAGGGACAGAGAGACGAAGCTTTCTTT.

The chain uses TRBV7-9 and TRBJ1-1, with a tentative D call TRBD1 (6 bases). CDR1 and CDR2 from the germline V gene are SEHNR and FQNEAQ (reference sequence). The length of the CDR3 is 15 residues. V was pared by 1 base and J by 3 bases, with 12 bases between. This CDR3 reads CASSLVGQQDTEAFF. The CDR3 bases are TGTGCCAGCAGCTTAGTAGGACAGCAAGACACTGAAGCTTTCTTT.

The sample holds a few counts of this clone. The chain joins TRBV29-1 to TRBJ1-1, with a weak D call TRBD1 (5 bases). This CDR3 spans 13 amino acids. Between the trimmed V and J ends, which lost 4 bases and 1 base, there was a span of 10 bases. The germline V gene encodes CDR1 SQVTM and CDR2 ANQGSEA. CDR3 bases: TGCAGCGTTGTGGAGGGGCCGAACACTGAAGCTTTCTTT. It is translated as CSVVEGPNTEAFF. Full variable domain (missing parts from reference TRBV29-1 and TRBJ1-1): SAVISQKPSRDICQRGTSLTIQCQVDSQVTMMFWYRQQPGQSLTLIATANQGSEATYESGFVIDKFPISRPNLTFSTLTVSNMSPEDSSIYLCSVVEGPNTEAFFGQGTRLTVV.

The rearrangement uses TRBV7-9 and TRBJ2-3; no clear D gene. Per the germline V gene, CDR1 is SEHNR and CDR2 is FQNEAQ (reference sequence). This CDR3 comprises 14 residues. The ends were cut back, 5 bases at V and 4 bases at J, with 13 bases in the middle. This CDR3 is CASSRSWFADTQYF. CDR3 nucleotide sequence: TGTGCCAGCAGCCGGTCGTGGTTCGCAGATACGCAGTATTTT.

The chain has TRBV13 and TRBJ1-1; 8 bases line up with TRBD1. The germline V gene has CDR1 PRHDT and CDR2 FYEKMQ (reference sequence). The CDR3 consists of 15 residues. The ends lost 5 bases at V and 3 bases at J; junction bases unmatched: 8. CDR3 nucleotides: TGTGCCAGCAGCCTAAGACAGGGGTATGACACTGAAGCTTTCTTT. It translates to CASSLRQGYDTEAFF.

In its sample, this clone was seen a few times. The CDR3 nucleotides are TGTGCCAGCATCTATACTCAAGAGACCCAGTACTTC. This translates into CASIYTQETQYF. V gene TRBV2 combines with J gene TRBJ2-5; the D is unclear. V gave up 7 bases and J gave up 2 bases, with 8 bases separating them. The V gene's germline CDR1 is SNHLY and CDR2 FYNNEI. CDR3 length: 12 residues.

This chain uses TRBV7-8 with TRBJ2-5, with a weak D call TRBD1 (7 bases). There are 15 residues in the CDR3. V lost 1 base to trimming and J lost 4 bases, with 13 bases between them. The V gene's germline CDR1 is SGHVS and CDR2 FQNEAQ. CDR3 amino acids: CASSLVARGAETQYF. The CDR3 bases are TGTGCCAGCAGCTTAGTGGCCAGGGGGGCAGAGACCCAGTACTTC.

The genes are TRBV5-4 and TRBJ2-7, with D perhaps matching TRBD1 (5 bases). The germline V gene encodes CDR1 SGHNT and CDR2 YYREEE (reference sequence). The CDR3 is made up of 13 amino acids. V was clipped by 4 bases and J by 3 bases, with 11 bases between them. The CDR3 nucleotides read TGTGCCAGCAGCGGCCGGCAGGGCTACGAGCAGTACTTC. Amino acid sequence: CASSGRQGYEQYF.

The rearrangement joins TRBV19 to TRBJ1-2, with no clear D. This CDR3 contains 11 residues. Germline CDR1 LNHDA, CDR2 SQIVND (reference sequence). V gave up 10 bases and J gave up 8 bases, with 14 bases separating them. CDR3 bases: TGTGCCACCCGGGAGGCCCGGGGCTACACCTTC. Its protein is CATREARGYTF.

This chain uses TRBV4-1 with TRBJ2-3; 14 bases map to TRBD2. Germline assignment: CDR1 MGHRA and CDR2 YSYEKL. The CDR3 totals 17 residues. The V and J ends lost 3 bases and 2 bases, in that order; junction bases with no gene match: 4. The CDR3 spells CASSQWGLAGVTDTQYF. The CDR3 nucleotides read TGCGCCAGCAGCCAGTGGGGACTAGCGGGGGTCACAGATACGCAGTATTTT.

CDR3 DNA: TGTGCCAGCAGCACCCGGACAGGAGTGAACACTGAAGCTTTCTTT. Its protein product is CASSTRTGVNTEAFF. The chain joins TRBV7-8 to TRBJ1-1; 7 bases align to TRBD1. This CDR3 contains 15 residues. The junction had 6 bases not matched to a gene; V was cut back by 5 bases and J by 0 bases. Germline CDR1 reads SGHVS; CDR2 reads FQNEAQ. The complete variable domain, with remaining parts taken from reference TRBV7-8 and TRBJ1-1, reads GAGVSQSPRYKVAKRGQDVALRCDPISGHVSLFWYQQALGQGPEFLTYFQNEAQLDKSGLPSDRFFAERPEGSVSTLKIQRTQQEDSAVYLCASSTRTGVNTEAFFGQGTRLTVV.

This sequence joins TRBV11-1 and TRBJ2-7, with 9 bases fitting TRBD2. Germline CDR1 and CDR2: SGHAT and FQDESV (reference sequence). The CDR3 has 16 residues. Trimming took 3 bases from V and 2 from J; bases not matched to a gene: 8. The CDR3 coding sequence is TGTGCCAGCAGCTTTTGGGCTAGCGGGGTAACCTACGAGCAGTACTTC. Translation gives CASSFWASGVTYEQYF.

This chain uses TRBV7-2 with TRBJ2-3, with 8 nucleotides matching TRBD1. V shed 3 bases and J 2 bases; nucleotides not matched to a gene: 10. This CDR3 spans 17 amino acids. Germline V CDR1 and CDR2: SGHTA, FQGNSA. CDR3 coding DNA: TGTGCCAGCAGCTTTCTAGGCAGGGGGCTTATCACAGATACGCAGTATTTT. It codes for CASSFLGRGLITDTQYF.

This chain's CDR3 is CASNSGANVLTF. The CDR3 coding sequence is TGTGCCAGCAACTCTGGGGCCAACGTCCTGACTTTC. This chain joins TRBV19 and TRBJ2-6; D ambiguous. The CDR3 is 12 amino acids. V was pared by 9 bases and J by 0 bases, with 3 bases between. Germline CDR1 LNHDA, CDR2 SQIVND (reference sequence).

The chain recombines TRBV2 with TRBJ1-5, with a weak D call TRBD1 (5 bases). CDR3 length: 14 amino acids. V dropped 6 bases and J dropped 2 bases, with 11 bases sitting between them. Germline-derived CDR1 and CDR2 are SNHLY and FYNNEI. CDR3 protein: CASSREEGNQPQHF. The DNA for the CDR3 is TGTGCCAGCAGCAGGGAAGAGGGCAATCAGCCCCAGCATTTT.

V usage is TRBV2 and J usage is TRBJ1-2, with a possible D match to TRBD1 (6 bases). Trimming removed 2 bases at V and 4 bases at J, with 11 bases between. This CDR3 contains 14 residues. Germline V CDR1 and CDR2: SNHLY, FYNNEI. CDR3 sequence reads: CASSETGLGYGYTF. CDR3 nucleotide sequence: TGTGCCAGCAGTGAAACAGGGCTCGGCTATGGCTACACCTTC.

The rearrangement joins TRBV29-1 to TRBJ2-1; TRBD1 aligns across 9 bases. CDR1 and CDR2 (germline): SQVTM, ANQGSEA. V dropped 6 bases and J dropped 8; count of bases not matched to a gene: 5. There are 12 residues in the CDR3. The CDR3 sequence is CSVGQGGYEQFF. The DNA of the CDR3 is TGCAGCGTGGGACAGGGTGGCTATGAGCAGTTCTTC.

The rearrangement links TRBV30 to TRBJ1-5; TRBD1 is a possible D gene (6 bases). Germline V CDR1 and CDR2: GTSNPN, SVGIG (reference sequence). This CDR3 spans 16 amino acids. V was pared by 2 bases and J by 0 bases, with 14 bases between. CDR3 bases: TGTGCCTGGAGTCAGGGACACCCAAATAGCAATCAGCCCCAGCATTTT. It translates to CAWSQGHPNSNQPQHF.

The chain uses TRBV7-2 and TRBJ2-5, with TRBD1 identical over 8 bases. The CDR3 is made up of 15 amino acids. J lost 2 bases, V lost 1 base, and 3 bases had no gene match. Germline V gene sequence: CDR1 SGHTA, CDR2 FQGNSA. CDR3 protein: CASSLGDRIQETQYF. DNA of the CDR3: TGTGCCAGCAGCTTAGGGGACAGGATTCAAGAGACCCAGTACTTC.